A selection of T cell receptor beta chains follows, all from one sample in a study of early T cells in non-severe SARS-CoV-2 infection. TCRdb passed the 5' RACE reads through MiXCR, listing each CDR3 protein once. The sample yields approximately 35,000 distinct CDR3 sequences, 5.5% to 7% seen once. The sample comprised whole blood. Source of these receptors: an adult who was a healthcare worker with PCR-confirmed SARS-CoV-2 infection or an uninfected control (not recorded which). CDR3s include the opening cysteine and the closing phenylalanine or tryptophan. D genes are given only for firm matches. Some rows have no size entry. The others give once, few or many, or a class for an expanded clone.

>few|TRBJ1-4|TRBD1|TRBV20-1
CSARETGHEKLFF
TGCAGTGCTAGAGAGACAGGGCACGAAAAACTGTTTTTT
>many|TRBJ2-1|TRBD2|TRBV7-6
CASSQGLADAYNEQFF
TGTGCCAGCAGCCAAGGACTAGCGGACGCCTACAATGAGCAGTTCTTC
>few|TRBJ2-4|TRBD1|TRBV7-9
CASTRQGDIQYF
TGTGCCAGCACTCGACAGGGGGACATTCAGTACTTC
>-|TRBJ1-3|TRBD1|TRBV12-3/TRBV12-4
CASSQTGVPGNTIYF
TGTGCCAGCAGCCAAACAGGGGTACCTGGAAACACCATATATTTT
>many|TRBJ2-3|-|TRBV18
CASSLSKGPSTDTQYF
TGTGCCAGCTCACTTTCGAAGGGCCCTAGCACAGATACGCAGTATTTT
>many|TRBJ2-2|TRBD1|TRBV23-1
CASSHQSPDPGQGNTGELFF
TGCGCCAGCAGTCATCAATCTCCGGATCCGGGACAGGGGAACACCGGGGAGCTGTTTTTT
>many|TRBJ2-1|TRBD2|TRBV9
CASSTPGLAPWDNEQFF
TGTGCCAGCAGCACCCCTGGACTAGCGCCCTGGGACAATGAGCAGTTCTTC
>medium-sized|TRBJ2-7|TRBD2|TRBV6-6
CASSRGGVEQYF
TGTGCCAGCAGTCGGGGGGGTGTCGAGCAGTACTTC
>many|TRBJ2-2|TRBD2|TRBV19
CASSGLANTGELFF
TGTGCCAGTAGCGGACTAGCAAACACCGGGGAGCTGTTTTTT
>-|TRBJ2-7|TRBD2|TRBV5-1
CATREGSSYEQYF
TGCGCCACTCGGGAGGGGAGCTCCTACGAGCAGTACTTC
>-|TRBJ1-5|TRBD1|TRBV20-1
CSAREQGVVNQPQHF
TGCAGTGCTAGAGAGCAGGGGGTTGTCAATCAGCCCCAGCATTTT
>many|TRBJ1-6|TRBD1|TRBV6-5
CASNDRGLNSPLHF
TGTGCCAGCAATGACAGGGGATTAAATTCACCCCTCCACTTT
>-|TRBJ1-5|-|TRBV19
CASRPGAGLNQPQHF
TGTGCCAGTAGGCCCGGTGCAGGCCTCAATCAGCCCCAGCATTTT
>-|TRBJ2-2|-|TRBV20-1
CSARDRRKNTGELFF
TGCAGTGCTAGAGACAGGCGGAAAAACACCGGGGAGCTGTTTTTT
>few|TRBJ2-5|TRBD2|TRBV24-1
CATSDLAGGRQETQYF
TGTGCCACCAGTGACTTAGCGGGAGGAAGACAAGAGACCCAGTACTTC
>few|TRBJ2-1|-|TRBV10-3
CAISGTENRGDEQFF
TGTGCCATCAGTGGGACTGAGAACCGTGGCGATGAGCAGTTCTTC
>many|TRBJ2-2|-|TRBV20-1
CSASRPGSNTGELFF
TGCAGTGCTAGTAGGCCAGGCTCCAACACCGGGGAGCTGTTTTTT
>-|TRBJ2-2|-|TRBV7-3
CASSPDTVTGELFF
TGTGCCAGCAGTCCGGACACGGTCACCGGGGAGCTGTTTTTT
>many|TRBJ1-3|-|TRBV5-1
CASSWNLQGNTIYF
TGCGCCAGCAGCTGGAATTTACAGGGAAACACCATATATTTT
>many|TRBJ1-1|TRBD1|TRBV3-1
CASRETGADTEAFF
TGTGCCAGCAGGGAAACAGGGGCGGACACTGAAGCTTTCTTT
>many|TRBJ2-1|TRBD1|TRBV11-2
CASSPRAQGDNEQFF
TGTGCCAGCAGCCCCAGGGCCCAGGGGGACAATGAGCAGTTCTTC
>few|TRBJ2-1|TRBD2|TRBV7-3
CASSPRGRATYNEQFF
TGTGCCAGCAGCCCTCGGGGGAGGGCGACCTACAATGAGCAGTTCTTC
>many|TRBJ2-6|-|TRBV7-6
CASSLNSGANVLTF
TGTGCCAGCAGCTTAAACTCTGGGGCCAACGTCCTGACTTTC
>many|TRBJ1-1|TRBD1|TRBV30
CAWGRDRGDTEAFF
TGTGCCTGGGGAAGGGACAGAGGGGACACTGAAGCTTTCTTT
>few|TRBJ2-2|-|TRBV4-1
CASSQEWEVGGELFF
TGCGCCAGCAGCCAAGAGTGGGAGGTGGGCGGGGAGCTGTTTTTT
>few|TRBJ2-7|-|TRBV6-6
CASSYSAVSGSREQYF
TGTGCCAGCAGTTACTCAGCCGTGTCAGGTAGCCGCGAGCAGTACTTC
>many|TRBJ2-5|-|TRBV20-1
CSAREVETQYF
TGCAGTGCTAGGGAGGTGGAGACCCAGTACTTC
>few|TRBJ2-2|TRBD1|TRBV4-1
CASSQVLTGGTGELFF
TGCGCCAGCAGCCAAGTTCTGACAGGGGGTACCGGGGAGCTGTTTTTT
>-|TRBJ2-7|-|TRBV12-3/TRBV12-4
CASREGFSYEQYF
TGTGCCAGCAGGGAGGGGTTTTCCTACGAGCAGTACTTC
>medium-sized|TRBJ2-1|TRBD2|TRBV19
CASRLLAGSSYNEQFF
TGTGCCAGTAGGCTCCTAGCGGGAAGCTCCTACAATGAGCAGTTCTTC
>medium-sized|TRBJ1-4|-|TRBV20-1
CSARDLENEKLFF
TGCAGTGCTAGAGATCTAGAAAATGAAAAACTGTTTTTT
>many|TRBJ2-7|-|TRBV11-2
CASSAPGLPNEQYF
TGTGCCAGCAGCGCCCCTGGACTGCCTAACGAGCAGTACTTC
>many|TRBJ1-2|TRBD1|TRBV12-3/TRBV12-4
CASSIHRGNNYGYTF
TGTGCCAGCAGTATCCACAGGGGGAATAACTATGGCTACACCTTC
>many|TRBJ2-5|-|TRBV18
CASSRAGQETQYF
TGTGCCAGCTCACGGGCCGGACAAGAGACCCAGTACTTC
>-|TRBJ2-7|TRBD2|TRBV19
CATQRRGGVSLDEQYF
TGTGCCACCCAGAGGCGGGGAGGGGTGTCTTTGGACGAGCAGTACTTC
>-|TRBJ1-2|-|TRBV19
CASSQRVTNYGYTF
TGTGCCAGTTCCCAACGGGTAACTAACTATGGCTACACCTTC
>many|TRBJ2-1|-|TRBV29-1
CSVGNNEQFF
TGCAGCGTGGGGAACAATGAGCAGTTCTTC
>many|TRBJ1-5|-|TRBV20-1
CSATEPNQPQHF
TGCAGTGCAACGGAACCGAATCAGCCCCAGCATTTT
>many|TRBJ2-7|TRBD2|TRBV12-3/TRBV12-4
CASSMGGLSYEQYF
TGTGCCAGCAGCATGGGGGGGTTGAGCTACGAGCAGTACTTC
>many|TRBJ1-1|-|TRBV30
CAWRKSLSTEAFF
TGTGCCTGGAGGAAATCCTTAAGCACTGAAGCTTTCTTT